This T cell receptor (beta chain) was observed in a study of shared clonotypes between healthy human individuals. Study-wide context: Each donor's CD4 naive and CD4 memory cells filled three plates apiece, CD8 naive two, and CD8 memory one.

Points on this clone: Its antigen remains unknown.

Within Nashville, Tennessee resided all donors, each a Caucasian adult. Study conclusions and caveats: Sequencing of the sorted subsets was shown by rarefaction to be incomplete despite large depth. Clonotypes shared by all four donors outscored non-shared clonotypes in generation probability.

Trimming pared 3 bases from V and 2 bases from J, leaving 1 base between. CDR1 is SEHNR and CDR2 is FQNEAQ in the germline V gene (reference sequence). The CDR3 has 12 amino acids. TCRdb keeps only in-frame clones here, not all; method: immunoSEQ multiplex PCR. The table includes over a million clones, approximately 97% detected once. The sequencing input was naive CD4+ T cells sorted from blood. Subset of the sample: CD45RA+ positively selected. This sequence originates from a man aged 25-45 years in good health. The rearrangement links TRBV7-9 to TRBJ1-4; D is ambiguous. The CDR3 sequence is CASSFTNEKLFF. The CDR3 DNA reads TGTGCCAGCAGCTTCACTAATGAAAAACTGTTTTTT.